One TCR beta chain is described in this entry. Libraries were prepared by immunoSEQ multiplex PCR; TCRdb keeps only in-frame clonotypes and omits some of them. The sample has 150,000 or so clones, 87% seen once. The data belong to a study of blood T cell repertoires in COVID-19. The wider study: Some COVID-19 samples were acute and others convalescent; all came from the United States, Italy and Spain. Sources were T cells, B-cell-depleted T cells, or PBMCs; the material itself was cDNA or gDNA.

There are 17 residues in the CDR3. Germline values: CDR1 SGHAT, CDR2 FQNNGV. Trimming at V came to 6 bases and at J to 3 bases, leaving 13 bases not matched to a gene. Living in about two dozen US areas, the participants were between 18 and 89 years of age. Exposed enrollees had met someone with a PCR-confirmed or clinician-diagnosed COVID-19 case at some point within the 2 weeks before study entry. The sequenced sample consisted of PBMCs or T cells enriched from blood (not recorded which). The chain is built from TRBV11-2 and TRBJ2-3, with 9 bases fitting TRBD1. The clonotype comes from a middle-aged woman who had been exposed to COVID-19. For the CDR3, the DNA is TGTGCCAGCAGATCAACGTCCGGGACAGGGTGGACAGATACGCAGTATTTT. Amino acids: CASRSTSGTGWTDTQYF.